This entry lists 24 T cell receptor beta chains sequenced from one sample in a study of response to subunit inactivated influenza vaccine. TCRdb analysed the RT-PCR reads with MiXCR anew, one entry per CDR3 protein. The sample carries 500,000 to 550,000 distinct CDR3 sequences, roughly 8.2% recorded once. Sequenced material: PBMCs from blood, taken around 2 years after vaccination. Every receptor here comes from a man aged 50 to 69 who received an inactivated influenza vaccine.

J is TRBJ2-5 and V is TRBV7-2; TRBD2 matches at 10 bases. The germline V gene encodes CDR1 SGHTA and CDR2 FQGNSA. The V and J ends lost 2 bases and 5 bases, in that order; junction bases with no gene match: 8. CDR3 length: 16 residues. The CDR3 loop is CASSLLAGGRFETQYF. The CDR3 region has the DNA TGTGCCAGCAGCTTATTAGCGGGAGGTCGTTTTGAGACCCAGTACTTC. The complete variable domain, with remaining parts taken from reference TRBV7-2 and TRBJ2-5, reads GAGVSQSPSNKVTEKGKDVELRCDPISGHTALYWYRQSLGQGLEFLIYFQGNSAPDKSGLPSDRFSAERTGGSVSTLTIQRTQQEDSAVYLCASSLLAGGRFETQYFGPGTRLLVL.

This clonotype has only a few counts. This chain links TRBV7-9 with TRBJ2-7; tentative D call: TRBD1 (6 bases). V was clipped by 5 bases and J by 2 bases, with 16 bases between them. Germline lookup yields CDR1 SEHNR and CDR2 FQNEAQ (reference sequence). The CDR3 loop spans 15 amino acids. CDR3 sequence reads: CASSSTGTSTYEQYF. CDR3 sequence (DNA): TGTGCCAGCAGCAGTACCGGGACATCCACCTACGAGCAGTACTTC.

This CDR3 is CASSLGGGGNEQYF. The DNA of the CDR3 is TGCGCCAGCAGCTTGGGGGGAGGTGGGAACGAGCAGTACTTC. The chain joins TRBV5-1 to TRBJ2-7; tentatively, D is TRBD2 (6 bases). CDR3 size: 14 residues. CDR1 is SGHRS and CDR2 is YFSETQ in the germline V gene. Trimming took off 0 bases at V and 5 bases at J, with 12 bases between the two ends.

This clonotype was seen repeatedly, ten times or more. This chain connects TRBV29-1 to TRBJ2-5, with 8 bases that match TRBD1. CDR3 length equals 13 residues. From germline, CDR1 is SQVTM and CDR2 ANQGSEA. Unmatched junction bases numbered 7, after V lost 6 bases and J lost 4 bases. CDR3 amino acids: CSVTWTGRETQYF. CDR3 DNA: TGCAGCGTGACTTGGACAGGGAGAGAGACCCAGTACTTC.

This clonotype was observed a few times. V and J are TRBV11-2 and TRBJ2-3; TRBD1 agrees at 9 bases. The CDR3 runs 17 residues. CDR1 and CDR2 (germline): SGHAT, FQNNGV. V gave up 1 base and J gave up 5 bases; unmatched junction bases: 10. CDR3 in amino acids: CASSLVGGQGMGDTQYF. As DNA, the CDR3 is TGTGCCAGCAGCTTAGTTGGGGGACAGGGTATGGGAGATACGCAGTATTTT.

This clonotype was recorded many times. This sequence joins TRBV12-3 or TRBV12-4 and TRBJ2-3, with no clear D. V lost 6 bases and J 10 bases, leaving 14 bases between the germline ends. The CDR3 spans 12 residues. The CDR3 DNA reads TGTGCCAGCAGCCTCCTTCCGGGTTCGCAGTATTTT. Residues: CASSLLPGSQYF.

This chain connects TRBV19 to TRBJ2-3, with 8 positions matching TRBD1. The CDR3 loop spans 14 amino acids. The J segment lost 1 base and the V segment lost 3 bases, leaving 0 bases of the junction unmatched. Germline values: CDR1 LNHDA, CDR2 SQIVND (reference sequence). In nucleotides, the CDR3 is TGTGCCAGTAGTATGGGACAGGGCACAGATACGCAGTATTTT. This gives the protein CASSMGQGTDTQYF.

This clonotype was picked up a small number of times. The V call is TRBV4-2, the J call TRBJ1-1; 7 bases are shared with TRBD1. Germline values: CDR1 LGHNA, CDR2 YNFKEQ. Trimming removed 7 bases from V and 4 bases from J; junction bases left unmatched: 9. The length of the CDR3 is 14 residues. In nucleotides, the CDR3 is TGTGCCAGCACCGTCACAGGGGACGGCACTGAAGCTTTCTTT. It translates to CASTVTGDGTEAFF.

This clonotype was seen repeatedly, ten times or more. The rearrangement uses TRBV29-1 and TRBJ2-4; D is uncertain. Per germline, CDR1 SQVTM and CDR2 ANQGSEA. V was cut by 4 bases and J by 0 bases, with 16 bases left in between. This CDR3 region has 16 residues. The CDR3 DNA follows: TGCAGCGTTGTTCCAGGCACAATCTCAGCCAAAAACATTCAGTACTTC. Its translation is CSVVPGTISAKNIQYF.

V and J are TRBV7-8 and TRBJ2-7; tentatively, D is TRBD1 (5 bases). Germline loops: CDR1 SGHVS, CDR2 FQNEAQ. This CDR3 has 15 amino acids. Trimming stripped 5 bases from V and 2 bases from J, with 16 bases between. This chain's CDR3 is CASSPSKGRPYEQYF. As DNA, the CDR3 is TGTGCCAGCAGCCCCTCGAAGGGGCGCCCCTACGAGCAGTACTTC.

This chain joins TRBV5-1 and TRBJ1-6; no definite D call. Per germline, CDR1 SGHRS and CDR2 YFSETQ. The CDR3 is 16 residues long. Trimming removed 4 bases from V and 0 bases from J, with 11 bases in between. CDR3 protein: CASSVQSSSYNSPLHF. In DNA, the CDR3 is TGCGCCAGCAGCGTACAATCGAGCTCCTATAATTCACCCCTCCACTTT.

This chain connects TRBV12-3 or TRBV12-4 to TRBJ1-5; TRBD1 is a possible D gene (5 bases). The CDR3 runs to 14 residues. Trimming cost V 6 bases and J 6 bases, with 15 bases left between them. CDR3 protein: CASRGSNTGQPQHF. The CDR3 DNA sequence: TGTGCCAGCAGAGGGTCGAACACAGGTCAGCCCCAGCATTTT.

This chain uses TRBV12-3 or TRBV12-4 with TRBJ2-1; maybe TRBD2 (5 bases). The CDR3 has 15 amino acids. Trimming removed 2 bases from V and 6 bases from J, with 14 bases in between. This chain's CDR3 is CASSLIGSSRNEQFF. CDR3 coding DNA: TGTGCCAGCAGTTTAATCGGGTCTAGCCGCAATGAGCAGTTCTTC.

The gene calls are TRBV5-6 and TRBJ2-1; weak D call: TRBD1 (6 bases). Germline CDR1 is SGHDT and CDR2 is YYEEEE. The CDR3 covers 16 residues. The germline V and J ends were trimmed by 4 bases and 0 bases, with 14 bases remaining between them. CDR3 residues: CASSPPRGSSYNEQFF. CDR3 DNA: TGTGCCAGCAGCCCTCCCAGGGGAAGCTCCTACAATGAGCAGTTCTTC.

The rearrangement uses TRBV29-1 and TRBJ1-1, with 9 bases fitting TRBD1. The CDR3 spans 13 residues. Trimming at V came to 7 bases and at J to 4 bases, leaving 7 bases not matched to a gene. The germline CDR1 and CDR2 sequences are SQVTM and ANQGSEA. CDR3 loop: CSADRGWGTEAFF. The CDR3 DNA is TGCAGCGCGGACAGGGGCTGGGGCACTGAAGCTTTCTTT. Full variable domain (rest looked up from reference TRBV29-1 and TRBJ1-1): SAVISQKPSRDICQRGTSLTIQCQVDSQVTMMFWYRQQPGQSLTLIATANQGSEATYESGFVIDKFPISRPNLTFSTLTVSNMSPEDSSIYLCSADRGWGTEAFFGQGTRLTVV.

This clonotype has just a few counts. V gene TRBV30 combines with J gene TRBJ1-6, with a weak D call TRBD1 (6 bases). The CDR3 sequence is 14 residues long. CDR1 and CDR2 from the germline V gene are GTSNPN and SVGIG (reference sequence). The V and J ends lost 5 bases and 8 bases respectively, with 16 bases between them. DNA for the CDR3: TGTGCCTGGGGAGCAGGGGTAATGGATTCACCCCTCCACTTT. Residues: CAWGAGVMDSPLHF.

This clonotype occurred once. This could be a read error, since a much larger clone is one nucleotide away. The gene calls are TRBV3-1 and TRBJ2-1, with 8 bases matching TRBD2. Per the germline V gene, CDR1 is LGHDT and CDR2 is YNNKEL (reference sequence). The length of the CDR3 is 19 residues. The CDR3 spells CASTQDVVRRLATYNEQFF. The CDR3 DNA reads TGTGCCAGCACCCAAGATGTAGTTAGGCGACTAGCGACCTACAATGAGCAGTTCTTC.

This clonotype was counted many times. V is TRBV12-3 or TRBV12-4 and J is TRBJ1-1; possible D gene TRBD1, 5 bases. CDR3 size: 15 residues. The V end was cut by 5 bases, the J end by 1 base, with 14 bases between. CDR3: CASSLTGTANTEAFF. The CDR3 DNA follows: TGTGCCAGCAGTCTGACCGGGACGGCGAACACTGAAGCTTTCTTT.

In this sample, this clonotype turned up many times. This chain uses TRBV12-3 or TRBV12-4 with TRBJ2-5; D may be TRBD2 (6 bases). The V end was cut by 5 bases, the J end by 13 bases, with 14 bases between. This CDR3 spans 11 amino acids. CDR3 loop: CASSGGRRPYF. CDR3 nucleotide sequence: TGTGCCAGCAGTGGAGGGAGACGTCCGTACTTC.

The rearrangement links TRBV3-1 to TRBJ1-6, with 8 bases that match TRBD1. This CDR3 is 18 amino acids long. Germline CDR1 reads LGHDT; CDR2 reads YNNKEL (reference sequence). V lost 4 bases and J lost 10; bases outside the gene matches: 18. The CDR3 spells CASSPRPPHTGGYSPLHF. CDR3 nucleotide sequence: TGTGCCAGCAGCCCCCGCCCTCCCCATACAGGGGGTTACTCACCCCTCCACTTT. Combining the CDR3 with reference TRBV3-1 and TRBJ1-6 gives the whole variable domain DTAVSQTPKYLVTQMGNDKSIKCEQNLGHDTMYWYKQDSKKFLKIMFSYNNKELIINETVPNRFSPKSPDKAHLNLHINSLELGDSAVYFCASSPRPPHTGGYSPLHFGNGTRLTVT.

At least ten counts were recorded for this clonotype. The chain combines TRBV29-1 with TRBJ2-7; D is perhaps TRBD1 or TRBD2 (6 bases each). The CDR3 has 13 amino acids. CDR1 and CDR2 (germline): SQVTM, ANQGSEA. V dropped 2 bases and J dropped 3 bases, with 11 bases sitting between them. CDR3 bases: TGCAGCGTTGAAAGGGGGGCGGGCTACGAGCAGTACTTC. This codes for CSVERGAGYEQYF.

This clonotype was recorded many times. The rearrangement uses TRBV4-1 and TRBJ1-3, with D maybe TRBD1 (5 bases). The CDR3 has 15 residues. Trimming shortened V by 1 base and J by 4 bases, and 11 bases separated the two germline ends. Germline loops: CDR1 MGHRA, CDR2 YSYEKL. The CDR3 bases are TGCGCCAGCAGCCAAGGGACATCCTCAGGAAACACCATATATTTT. This encodes CASSQGTSSGNTIYF.

CDR3 sequence: CAIRTGDTGELFF. In DNA form, the CDR3 reads TGTGCCATCAGGACAGGGGACACCGGGGAGCTGTTTTTT. This chain joins TRBV10-3 and TRBJ2-2, with 8 bases that match TRBD1. The CDR3 extends over 13 amino acids. Germline V gene data show CDR1 as ENHRY and CDR2 as SYGVKD. The trim removed 6 bases at V and 3 bases at J, leaving 0 bases unmatched.

The table lists this clonotype with many counts. This chain's CDR3 is CASSQGPNQETQYF. In DNA, the CDR3 is TGTGCCAGCAGCCAGGGACCGAACCAAGAGACCCAGTACTTC. The chain uses TRBV7-7 and TRBJ2-5; TRBD1 or TRBD2 may be the D gene (5 bases each). CDR3 length: 14 residues. Germline V CDR1 and CDR2: SSHAT, FNYEAQ (reference sequence). Trimming stripped 5 bases from V and 0 bases from J, with 10 bases between.